This T cell receptor (beta chain) was found in a study of cytomegalovirus exposure and HLA in healthy donors. Overall study results and limits: Later analysis suggested links between common viral pathogens and several top significant clusters.

The PCR employed 60 Vbeta primers together with 13 Jbeta primers. The protocol was immunoSEQ multiplex PCR, while the TCRdb copy is restricted to in-frame clones and leaves out a portion. The top ten clones hold 1.2% to 1.5% of a sample with about 130,000 clones, over 70% of them seen once. Points on this clone: No antigen is known for it.

The CDR3 covers 15 residues. V lost 8 bases and J lost 0, with 13 bases in between. Germline V gene sequence: CDR1 MGHDK, CDR2 SYGVNS. Sequencing was carried out using PBMCs. The receptor's source is a woman between 35 and 50 years old in good health and CMV-seronegative. The rearrangement links TRBV25-1 to TRBJ1-4, with D perhaps matching TRBD1 (6 bases). CDR3 residues: CASGGLVATNEKLFF. The DNA of the CDR3 is TGTGCCAGCGGGGGCTTGGTTGCAACTAATGAAAAACTGTTTTTT.